This TCR beta chain was obtained from a study of naive and memory T cell subsets. Study results and caveats: TCR counts from RNA may reflect activation-linked expression changes. Naive repertoires, especially CD8, held a few larger clonotypes, possibly memory cells re-expressing CD45RA. Over 95% of naive TCR sequences appeared only once after error correction, unlike memory subsets.

The CDR3 loop spans 13 amino acids. V was clipped by 10 bases and J by 13 bases; unmatched bases: 15. In the case of this clonotype: Its target is unknown.

Cells stained for CD3, CD4, CD8, CD45RA, CD27 and viability were sorted into four CD45RA/CD27 subsets. The beta constant-region primer was an equimolar mix of two oligonucleotides covering TRBC1 and TRBC2. Four rounds of PCR amplified the ligated cDNA using nested alpha and beta constant-region primers plus SP2. A 12-nucleotide UMI and the SP2 primer were added to the cDNA 3' end by oligonucleotide ligation. TCRdb fed the UMI-ligation and nested PCR reads into MiXCR, producing one record per CDR3 protein. Found here are 98,000 or so distinct CDR3 sequences, more than 14% of them singletons; the top ten hold about 3%.

The genes are TRBV23-1 and TRBJ2-3; 9 nucleotides match TRBD1. TRBV23-1 is reported as an ORF; its role is uncertain. This clonotype originated in a human donor in good health. Sequencing used naive CD8+ T cells from blood. This chain's CDR3 is CATTSRDRVREYF. The CDR3 DNA reads TGCGCCACCACGTCCCGGGACAGGGTTCGGGAGTATTTT.